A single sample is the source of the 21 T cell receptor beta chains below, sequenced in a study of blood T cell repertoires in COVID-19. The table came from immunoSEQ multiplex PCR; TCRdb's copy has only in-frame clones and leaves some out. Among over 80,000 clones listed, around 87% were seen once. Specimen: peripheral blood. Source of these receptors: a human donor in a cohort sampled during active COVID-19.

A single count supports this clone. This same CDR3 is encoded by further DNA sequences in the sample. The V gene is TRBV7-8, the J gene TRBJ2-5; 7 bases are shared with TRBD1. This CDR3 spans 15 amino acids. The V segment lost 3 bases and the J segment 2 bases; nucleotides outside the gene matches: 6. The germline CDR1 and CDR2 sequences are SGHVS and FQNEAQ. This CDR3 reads CASSLAGTAQETQYF. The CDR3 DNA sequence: TGTGCCAGCAGCTTGGCCGGGACAGCGCAAGAGACCCAGTACTTC.

In DNA, the CDR3 is TGTGCCAGCAGCCCCGGGGGGGGTGAAGCTTTCTTT. Its protein is CASSPGGGEAFF. This chain links TRBV9 with TRBJ1-1; D possibly corresponds to TRBD1 (5 bases). This CDR3 contains 12 residues. Trimming removed 4 bases at V and 7 bases at J, with 11 bases between. Germline V lookup: CDR1 SGDLS, CDR2 YYNGEE.

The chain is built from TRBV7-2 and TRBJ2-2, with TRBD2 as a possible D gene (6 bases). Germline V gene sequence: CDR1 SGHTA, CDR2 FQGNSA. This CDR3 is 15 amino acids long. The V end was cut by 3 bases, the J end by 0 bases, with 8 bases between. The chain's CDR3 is CASSLRGTNTGELFF. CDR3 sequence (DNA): TGTGCCAGCAGCTTGCGCGGGACGAACACCGGGGAGCTGTTTTTT.

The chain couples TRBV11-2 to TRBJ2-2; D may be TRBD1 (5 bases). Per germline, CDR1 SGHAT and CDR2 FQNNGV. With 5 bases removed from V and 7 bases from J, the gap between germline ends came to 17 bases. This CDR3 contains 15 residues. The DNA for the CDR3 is TGTGCCAGCAGCCCTGAGACAGCGACGCGCGGGGAGCTGTTTTTT. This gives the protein CASSPETATRGELFF.

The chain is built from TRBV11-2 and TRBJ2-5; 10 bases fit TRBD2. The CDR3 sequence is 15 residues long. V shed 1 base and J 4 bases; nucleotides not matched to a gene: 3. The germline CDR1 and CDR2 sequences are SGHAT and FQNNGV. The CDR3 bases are TGTGCCAGCAGCTTAGCAGCGGGAGGGCCAGAGACCCAGTACTTC. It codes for CASSLAAGGPETQYF.

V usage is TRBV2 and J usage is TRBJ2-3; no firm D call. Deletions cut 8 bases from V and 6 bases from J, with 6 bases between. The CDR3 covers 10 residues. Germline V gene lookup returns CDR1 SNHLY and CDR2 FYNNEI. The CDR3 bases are TGTGCCAGCTCGGGTGATACGCAGTATTTT. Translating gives CASSGDTQYF.

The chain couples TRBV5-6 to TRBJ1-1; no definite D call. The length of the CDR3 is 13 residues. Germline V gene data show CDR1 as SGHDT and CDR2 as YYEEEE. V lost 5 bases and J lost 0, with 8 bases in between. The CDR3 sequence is CASSSTLNTEAFF. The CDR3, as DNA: TGTGCCAGCAGTTCGACTTTGAACACTGAAGCTTTCTTT.

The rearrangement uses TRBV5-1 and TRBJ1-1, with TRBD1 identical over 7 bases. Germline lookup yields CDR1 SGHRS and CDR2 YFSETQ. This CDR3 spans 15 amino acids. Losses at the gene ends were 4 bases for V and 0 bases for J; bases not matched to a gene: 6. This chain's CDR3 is CASSVNRGLNTEAFF. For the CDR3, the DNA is TGCGCCAGCAGCGTGAACAGGGGATTGAACACTGAAGCTTTCTTT. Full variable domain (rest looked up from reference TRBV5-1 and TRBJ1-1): KAGVTQTPRYLIKTRGQQVTLSCSPISGHRSVSWYQQTPGQGLQFLFEYFSETQRNKGNFPGRFSGRQFSNSRSEMNVSTLELGDSALYLCASSVNRGLNTEAFFGQGTRLTVV.

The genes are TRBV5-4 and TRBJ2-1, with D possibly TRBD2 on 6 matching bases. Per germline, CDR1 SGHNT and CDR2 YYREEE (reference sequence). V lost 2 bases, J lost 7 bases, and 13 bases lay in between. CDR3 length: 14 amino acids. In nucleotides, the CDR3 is TGTGCCAGCAGCTTTCCTCCGGGAGTAAATGAGCAGTTCTTC. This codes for CASSFPPGVNEQFF.

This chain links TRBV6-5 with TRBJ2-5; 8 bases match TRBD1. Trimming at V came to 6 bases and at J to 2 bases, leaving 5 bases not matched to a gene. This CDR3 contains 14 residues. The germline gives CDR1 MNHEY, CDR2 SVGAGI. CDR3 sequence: CASSLTGGQETQYF. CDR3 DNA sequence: TGTGCCAGCAGCCTTACAGGGGGTCAAGAGACCCAGTACTTC.

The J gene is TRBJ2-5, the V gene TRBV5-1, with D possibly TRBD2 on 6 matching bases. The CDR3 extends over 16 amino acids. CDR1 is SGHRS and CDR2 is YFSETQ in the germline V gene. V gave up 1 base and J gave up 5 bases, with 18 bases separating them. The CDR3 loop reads CASSLWASEGRETQYF. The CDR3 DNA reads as TGCGCCAGCAGCTTGTGGGCTAGCGAGGGAAGGGAGACCCAGTACTTC.

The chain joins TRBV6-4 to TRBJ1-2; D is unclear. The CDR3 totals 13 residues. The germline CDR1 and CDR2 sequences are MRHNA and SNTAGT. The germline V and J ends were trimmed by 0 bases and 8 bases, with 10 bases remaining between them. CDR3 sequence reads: CASSDSGSFGYTF. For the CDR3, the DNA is TGTGCCAGCAGTGACTCGGGCTCCTTCGGCTACACCTTC.

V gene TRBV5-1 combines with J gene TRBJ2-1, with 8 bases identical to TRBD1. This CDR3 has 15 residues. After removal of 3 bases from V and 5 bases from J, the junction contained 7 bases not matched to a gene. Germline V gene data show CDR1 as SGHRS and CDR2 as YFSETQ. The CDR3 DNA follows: TGCGCCAGCAGCTCGGGACAGGCTAGGAACAATGAGCAGTTCTTC. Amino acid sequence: CASSSGQARNNEQFF.

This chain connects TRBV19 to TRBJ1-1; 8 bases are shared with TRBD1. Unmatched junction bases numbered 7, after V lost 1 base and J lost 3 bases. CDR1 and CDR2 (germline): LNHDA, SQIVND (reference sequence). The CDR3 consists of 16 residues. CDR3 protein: CASSIAAHRGDTEAFF. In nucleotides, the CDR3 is TGTGCCAGTAGTATAGCGGCACACAGGGGGGACACTGAAGCTTTCTTT. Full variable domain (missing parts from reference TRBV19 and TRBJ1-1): DGGITQSPKYLFRKEGQNVTLSCEQNLNHDAMYWYRQDPGQGLRLIYYSQIVNDFQKGDIAEGYSVSREKKESFPLTVTSAQKNPTAFYLCASSIAAHRGDTEAFFGQGTRLTVV.

Here the CDR3 reads CSVKTGTSNQPQHF. The CDR3 DNA follows: TGCAGCGTTAAGACAGGGACGAGCAATCAGCCCCAGCATTTT. The chain carries TRBV29-1 and TRBJ1-5, with TRBD1 identical over 7 bases. Germline values: CDR1 SQVTM, CDR2 ANQGSEA. The length of the CDR3 is 14 residues. Germline trimming cut 5 bases from V and 1 base from J; bases unmatched to any gene: 5.

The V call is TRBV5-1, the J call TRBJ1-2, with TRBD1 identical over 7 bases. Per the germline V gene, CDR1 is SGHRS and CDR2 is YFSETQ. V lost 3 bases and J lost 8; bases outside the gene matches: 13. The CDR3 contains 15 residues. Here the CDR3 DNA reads TGCGCCAGCAGCTCCCCTGACAGGGCACCAGGGGGCTACACCTTC. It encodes CASSSPDRAPGGYTF.

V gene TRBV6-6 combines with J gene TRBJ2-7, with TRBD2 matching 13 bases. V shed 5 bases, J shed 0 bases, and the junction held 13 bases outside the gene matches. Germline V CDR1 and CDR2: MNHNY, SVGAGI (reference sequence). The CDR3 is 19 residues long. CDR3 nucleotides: TGTGCCAGCAGTCGACTCAAACTAGCGGGAGGGATTGTCTCCTACGAGCAGTACTTC. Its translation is CASSRLKLAGGIVSYEQYF.

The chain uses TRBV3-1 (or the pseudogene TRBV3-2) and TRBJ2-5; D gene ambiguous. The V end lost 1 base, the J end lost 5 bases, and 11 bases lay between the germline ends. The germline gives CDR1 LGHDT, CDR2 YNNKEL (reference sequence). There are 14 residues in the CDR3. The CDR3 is CASSQARVRETQYF. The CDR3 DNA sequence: TGTGCCAGCAGCCAAGCACGGGTAAGGGAGACCCAGTACTTC.

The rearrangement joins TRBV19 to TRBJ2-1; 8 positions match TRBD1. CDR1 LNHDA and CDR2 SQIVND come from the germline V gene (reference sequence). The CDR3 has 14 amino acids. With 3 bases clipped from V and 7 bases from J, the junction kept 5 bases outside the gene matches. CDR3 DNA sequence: TGTGCCAGTAGTATCCGGACAGGGCTTAATGAGCAGTTCTTC. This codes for CASSIRTGLNEQFF.

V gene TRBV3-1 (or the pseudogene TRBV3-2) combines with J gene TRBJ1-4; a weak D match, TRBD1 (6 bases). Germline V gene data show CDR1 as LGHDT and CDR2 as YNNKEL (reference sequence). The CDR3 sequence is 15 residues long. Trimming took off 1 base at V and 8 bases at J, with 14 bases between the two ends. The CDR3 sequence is CASSQVFQGWEKLFF. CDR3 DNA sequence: TGTGCCAGCAGCCAAGTTTTCCAGGGGTGGGAAAAACTGTTTTTT.

CDR3 in DNA: TGTGCCAGCAGTGAAGTCCCAGGGGGCGCCTACGAGCAGTACTTC. Translation: CASSEVPGGAYEQYF. The chain links TRBV6-1 to TRBJ2-7; 8 nucleotides agree with TRBD1. In germline, CDR1 is MNHNS, CDR2 SASEGT. This CDR3 spans 15 amino acids. Unmatched junction bases numbered 4, after V lost 1 base and J lost 2 bases.